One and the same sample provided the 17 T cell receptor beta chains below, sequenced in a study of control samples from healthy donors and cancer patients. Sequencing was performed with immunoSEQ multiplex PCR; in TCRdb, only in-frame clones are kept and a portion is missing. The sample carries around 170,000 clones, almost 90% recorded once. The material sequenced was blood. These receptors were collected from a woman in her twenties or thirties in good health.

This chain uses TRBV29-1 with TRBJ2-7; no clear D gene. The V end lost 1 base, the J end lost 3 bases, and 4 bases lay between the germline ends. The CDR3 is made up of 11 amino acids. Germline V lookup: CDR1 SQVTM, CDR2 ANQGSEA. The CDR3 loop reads CSVEVSYEQYF. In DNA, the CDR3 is TGCAGCGTTGAAGTCAGCTACGAGCAGTACTTC.

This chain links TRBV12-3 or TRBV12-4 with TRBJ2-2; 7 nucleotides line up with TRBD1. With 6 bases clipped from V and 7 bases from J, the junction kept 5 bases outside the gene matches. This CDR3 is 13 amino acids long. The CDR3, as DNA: TGTGCCAGCAGGACACAGGGGATCGGGGAGCTGTTTTTT. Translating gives CASRTQGIGELFF.

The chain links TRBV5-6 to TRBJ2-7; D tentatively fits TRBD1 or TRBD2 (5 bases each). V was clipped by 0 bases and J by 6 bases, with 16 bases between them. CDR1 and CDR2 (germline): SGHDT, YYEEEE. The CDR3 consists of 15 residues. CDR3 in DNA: TGTGCCAGCAGCTTGGCTGGGGGAGTTGGGGGCGAGCAGTACTTC. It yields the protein CASSLAGGVGGEQYF.

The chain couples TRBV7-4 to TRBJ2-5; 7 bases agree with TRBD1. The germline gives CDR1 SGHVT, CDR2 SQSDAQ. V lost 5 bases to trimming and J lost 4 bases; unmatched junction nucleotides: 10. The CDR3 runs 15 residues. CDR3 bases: TGTGCCAGCAGCCATTATCGACAGGGTGGAGAGACCCAGTACTTC. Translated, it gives CASSHYRQGGETQYF.

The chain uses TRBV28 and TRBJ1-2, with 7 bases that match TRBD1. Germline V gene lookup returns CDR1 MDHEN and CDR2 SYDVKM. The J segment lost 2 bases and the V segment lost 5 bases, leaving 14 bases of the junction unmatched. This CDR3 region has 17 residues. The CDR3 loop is CASSAFVLTGMNYGYTF. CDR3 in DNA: TGTGCCAGCAGTGCCTTCGTATTGACAGGGATGAACTATGGCTACACCTTC.

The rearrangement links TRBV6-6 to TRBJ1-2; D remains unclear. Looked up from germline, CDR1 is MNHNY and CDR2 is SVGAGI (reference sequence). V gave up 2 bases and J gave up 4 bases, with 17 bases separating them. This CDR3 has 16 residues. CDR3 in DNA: TGTGCCAGCAGTTACCCCCGTAGCGGACTTATCTATGGCTACACCTTC. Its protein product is CASSYPRSGLIYGYTF.

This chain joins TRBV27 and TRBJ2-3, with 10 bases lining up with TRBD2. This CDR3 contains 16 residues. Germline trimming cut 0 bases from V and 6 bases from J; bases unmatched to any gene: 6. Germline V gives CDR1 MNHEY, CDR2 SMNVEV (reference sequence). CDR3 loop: CASSLSRSGRVDTQYF. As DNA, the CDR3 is TGTGCCAGCAGTTTATCGAGAAGCGGGAGGGTGGATACGCAGTATTTT.

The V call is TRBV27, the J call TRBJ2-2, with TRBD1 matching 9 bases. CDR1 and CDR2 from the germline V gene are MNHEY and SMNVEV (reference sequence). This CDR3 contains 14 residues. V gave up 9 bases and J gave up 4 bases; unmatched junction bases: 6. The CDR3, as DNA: TGTGCCAGTAAGGACAGGGGTCCCACCGGGGAGCTGTTTTTT. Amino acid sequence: CASKDRGPTGELFF.

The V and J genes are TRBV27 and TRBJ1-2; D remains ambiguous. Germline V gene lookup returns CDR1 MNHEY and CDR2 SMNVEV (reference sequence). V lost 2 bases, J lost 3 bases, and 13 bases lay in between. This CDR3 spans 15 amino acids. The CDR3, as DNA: TGTGCCAGCAGTTTACGCGGTACCGGGGACTATGGCTACACCTTC. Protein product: CASSLRGTGDYGYTF.

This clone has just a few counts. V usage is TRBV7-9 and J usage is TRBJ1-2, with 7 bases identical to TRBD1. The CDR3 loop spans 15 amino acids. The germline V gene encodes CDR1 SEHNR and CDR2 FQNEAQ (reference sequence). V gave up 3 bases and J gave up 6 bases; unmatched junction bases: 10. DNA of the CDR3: TGTGCCAGCAGCTTTCTACAGGGGTATGAGAATGGCTACACCTTC. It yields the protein CASSFLQGYENGYTF.

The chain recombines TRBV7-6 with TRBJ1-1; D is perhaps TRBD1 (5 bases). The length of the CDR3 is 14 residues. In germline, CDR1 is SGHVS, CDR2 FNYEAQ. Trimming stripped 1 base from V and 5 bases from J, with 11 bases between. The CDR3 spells CASSLVGGETEAFF. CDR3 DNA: TGTGCCAGCAGCTTAGTTGGGGGGGAGACTGAAGCTTTCTTT.

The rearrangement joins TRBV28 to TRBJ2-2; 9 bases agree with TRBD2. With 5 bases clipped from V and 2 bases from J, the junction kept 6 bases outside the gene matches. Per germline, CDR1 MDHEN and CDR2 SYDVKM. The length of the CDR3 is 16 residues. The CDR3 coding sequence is TGTGCCAGCAGTACCGTAGCGGGAGTCAACACCGGGGAGCTGTTTTTT. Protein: CASSTVAGVNTGELFF.

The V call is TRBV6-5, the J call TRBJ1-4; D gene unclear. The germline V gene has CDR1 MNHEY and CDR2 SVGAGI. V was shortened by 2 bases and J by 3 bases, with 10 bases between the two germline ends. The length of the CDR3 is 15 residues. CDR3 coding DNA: TGTGCCAGCAGTTACAGGTGGACGGCTAATGAAAAACTGTTTTTT. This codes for CASSYRWTANEKLFF.

The CDR3 reads CASSEGDIPEETQYF. DNA for the CDR3: TGCGCCAGCAGTGAGGGGGACATACCGGAGGAGACCCAGTACTTC. V gene TRBV10-1 combines with J gene TRBJ2-5, with D possibly matching TRBD1 (6 bases). Trimming shortened V by 2 bases and J by 5 bases, and 15 bases separated the two germline ends. The CDR3 has 15 amino acids. Germline CDR1 WNHNN, CDR2 SYGVQD (reference sequence).

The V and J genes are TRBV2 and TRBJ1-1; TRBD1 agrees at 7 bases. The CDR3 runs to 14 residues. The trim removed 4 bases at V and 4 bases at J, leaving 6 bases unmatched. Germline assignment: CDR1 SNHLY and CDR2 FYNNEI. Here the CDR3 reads CASSVEGAGTEAFF. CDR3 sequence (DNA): TGTGCCAGCAGTGTTGAGGGGGCGGGCACTGAAGCTTTCTTT.

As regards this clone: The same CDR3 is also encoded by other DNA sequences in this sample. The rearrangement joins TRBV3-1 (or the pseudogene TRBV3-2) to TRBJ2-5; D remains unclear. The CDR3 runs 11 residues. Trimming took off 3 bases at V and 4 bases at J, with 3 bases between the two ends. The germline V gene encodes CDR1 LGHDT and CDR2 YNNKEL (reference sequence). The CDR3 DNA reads TGTGCCAGCAGCCAGGGAGAGACCCAGTACTTC. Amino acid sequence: CASSQGETQYF.

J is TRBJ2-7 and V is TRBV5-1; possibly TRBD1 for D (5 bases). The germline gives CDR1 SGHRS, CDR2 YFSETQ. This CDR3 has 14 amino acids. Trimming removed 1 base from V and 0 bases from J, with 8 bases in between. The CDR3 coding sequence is TGCGCCAGCAGCTTGAGGGGAAACTCCTACGAGCAGTACTTC. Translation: CASSLRGNSYEQYF.